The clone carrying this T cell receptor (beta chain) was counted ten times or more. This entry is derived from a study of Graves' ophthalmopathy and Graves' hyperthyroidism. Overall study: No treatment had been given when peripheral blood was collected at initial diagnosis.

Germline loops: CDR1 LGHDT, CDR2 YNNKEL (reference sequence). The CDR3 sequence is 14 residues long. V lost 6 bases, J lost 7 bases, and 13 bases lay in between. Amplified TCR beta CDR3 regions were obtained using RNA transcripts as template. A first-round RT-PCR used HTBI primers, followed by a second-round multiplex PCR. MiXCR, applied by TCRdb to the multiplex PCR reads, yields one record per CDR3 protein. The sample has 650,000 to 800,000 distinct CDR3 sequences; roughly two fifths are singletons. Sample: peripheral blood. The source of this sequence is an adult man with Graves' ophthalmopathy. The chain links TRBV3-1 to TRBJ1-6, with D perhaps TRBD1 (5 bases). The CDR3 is CASSSRRTNSPLHF. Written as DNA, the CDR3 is TGTGCCAGCAGTTCAAGACGGACAAATTCACCCCTCCACTTT.